The 8 T cell receptor beta chains below all came from one sample that was sequenced in a study of tumor and adjacent non-tumor tissue in lung cancer. The template was RNA from unsorted bulk tissue. The normal lung tissue was taken more than 3 cm from the tumor edge. TCRbeta libraries were built with three rounds of nested PCR, modified from ARM-PCR. MiXCR was run by TCRdb on the multiplex PCR reads, yielding one entry per CDR3 protein. The top ten hold under 60% of the sample, which has under 45,000 distinct CDR3 sequences, approximately 61% seen once. Sequencing input: distant non-tumor lung tissue. These receptors originate from a man aged 45-60 years with non-small cell lung cancer.

This clonotype was detected ten times or more. The rearrangement joins TRBV5-6 to TRBJ1-2, with TRBD1 matching over 7 bases. This CDR3 is 12 amino acids long. With V trimmed by 4 bases and J by 3 bases, 0 bases remained unmatched. The V gene's germline CDR1 is SGHDT and CDR2 YYEEEE. The CDR3 nucleotides are TGTGCCAGCAGCCAGGGGGACTATGGCTACACCTTC. Protein: CASSQGDYGYTF.

The CDR3 sequence is CASSQEQGPYKQYF. For the CDR3, the DNA is TGTGCCAGCAGCCAAGAGCAGGGCCCATACAAGCAGTACTTC. The chain joins TRBV4-2 to TRBJ2-7; D perhaps matches TRBD1 (5 bases). The CDR3 extends over 14 amino acids. Germline CDR1 reads LGHNA; CDR2 reads YNFKEQ. V lost 0 bases, J lost 8 bases, and 14 bases lay in between.

As for this clonotype: A much larger clone sits a single nucleotide away, making a read error possible. The chain combines TRBV6-5 with TRBJ2-5, with 9 bases matching TRBD2. CDR1 and CDR2 from the germline V gene are MNHEY and SVGAGI. The CDR3 runs to 16 residues. The CDR3, as DNA: TGTGCCAGCAGTCTTAGCGGGAGTATCTTAGGAGAGACCCCGTACTTC. Its translation is CASSLSGSILGETPYF.

On this clonotype: Just one base apart from a much larger clone, this may be a read error. In this CDR3 the conserved last residue, phenylalanine or tryptophan, is missing, so a read error is likely. The chain combines TRBV6-6 with TRBJ2-7, with 7 bases identical to TRBD1. Germline loops: CDR1 MNHNY, CDR2 SVGAGI (reference sequence). V was clipped by 6 bases and J by 6 bases; unmatched bases: 8. The CDR3 spans 13 residues. CDR3 sequence (DNA): TGTGCCAGCAGCCTCCGGGACAGCCTCGAGCAGTACCTC. Translated: CASSLRDSLEQYL.

A word on this clonotype: This may stem from a read error, because a much larger clone lies one nucleotide away. The rearrangement joins TRBV14 to TRBJ2-3; D unresolved. Looked up from germline, CDR1 is SGHDN and CDR2 is FVKESK. V was shortened by 4 bases and J by 7 bases, with 9 bases between the two germline ends. This CDR3 has 12 amino acids. CDR3 amino acids: CASSRVGYTQYF. DNA of the CDR3: TGTGCCAGCAGCCGAGTAGGTTATACGCAGTATTTT. Supplemented by reference TRBV14 and TRBJ2-3, the full variable domain reads EAGVTQFPSHSVIEKGQTVTLRCDPISGHDNLYWYRRVMGKEIKFLLHFVKESKQDESGMPNNRFLAERTGGTYSTLKVQPAELEDSGVYFCASSRVGYTQYFGPGTRLTVL.

In regard to this clonotype: The junction departs from germline at one end; a sequencing error may be responsible. The chain is built from TRBV20-1 and TRBJ2-5; TRBD2 agrees at 10 bases. Germline V gene sequence: CDR1 DFQATT, CDR2 SNEGSKA (reference sequence). The CDR3 has 15 amino acids. CDR3 sequence: CSVRKRGGRGETQYF. CDR3 DNA: TGCAGTGTTAGAAAGCGGGGGGGCCGGGGTGAGACCCAGTACTTC.

A note on this clonotype: Here the CDR3 omits its conserved ending phenylalanine or tryptophan, so a read error is the likely source. The limits of the CDR3 on the DNA are not certain, so only TCRdb's listed CDR3 is given. This chain uses TRBV6-6 with TRBJ2-1; the table names TRBD2, a call not compared with the DNA. Germline lookup yields CDR1 MNHNY and CDR2 SVGAGI (reference sequence). Ends included, the CDR3 has 15 residues. CDR3 residues: CASSTKFGGGNEQLS.

Of note for this clonotype: A clone one base away is much larger, so this may be a read error. Without the conserved terminal phenylalanine or tryptophan, this CDR3 likely stems from a read error. This chain uses TRBV14 with TRBJ2-7; TRBD2 agrees at 9 bases. After removal of 4 bases from V and 6 bases from J, the junction contained 10 bases not matched to a gene. Germline CDR1 reads SGHDN; CDR2 reads FVKESK. This CDR3 has 15 amino acids. CDR3 region: CASSPRGGGAREQYL. The DNA of the CDR3 is TGTGCCAGCAGCCCGAGAGGCGGGGGGGCTCGCGAGCAGTACCTC.